One and the same sample provided the 8 T cell receptor beta chains below, sequenced in a study of blood T cell repertoires in COVID-19 (dated by TCRdb to the early 2020s). To prepare the library, the immunoSEQ multiplex PCR assay was applied. TCRdb limited this immuneACCESS table to in-frame rearrangements with V and J called. A share of clones is missing; checked studies link under half to unresolved V genes, and the rest is unexplained. The sample data list approximately 93,000 clones, and about 77% of these were observed just once. Of the sample, just under 10% is held by the ten largest clones. Sequencing input: peripheral blood. Source of these receptors: a woman aged 80 or over with acute or convalescent COVID-19.

This clone occurred a few times. The V and J genes are TRBV19 and TRBJ1-6, with 9 positions matching TRBD1. CDR3 length equals 15 residues. J gave up 7 bases and V 5 bases, and 6 bases lay outside the gene matches. Germline assignment: CDR1 LNHDA and CDR2 SQIVND (reference sequence). The CDR3 region is CASSSETGGNSPLHF. In DNA form, the CDR3 reads TGTGCCAGTAGTTCCGAGACAGGGGGGAATTCACCCCTCCACTTT.

This clone was picked up one time. V and J are TRBV5-4 and TRBJ2-6; 7 bases are a match to TRBD2. This CDR3 region has 17 residues. Germline V lookup: CDR1 SGHNT, CDR2 YYREEE (reference sequence). Trimming at V came to 3 bases and at J to 0 bases, leaving 6 bases not matched to a gene. The CDR3 DNA sequence: TGTGCCAGCAGCTCCGGGACGGGAGGCTCTGGGGCCAACGTCCTGACTTTC. Translating it yields CASSSGTGGSGANVLTF.

This chain joins TRBV5-1 and TRBJ2-5; TRBD2 agrees at 8 bases. The CDR3 covers 13 residues. CDR1 and CDR2 from the germline V gene are SGHRS and YFSETQ. V lost 7 bases to trimming and J lost 5 bases; unmatched junction nucleotides: 7. The CDR3 loop is CASRGGARETQYF. In DNA form, the CDR3 reads TGCGCCAGCCGGGGGGGCGCTCGGGAGACCCAGTACTTC.

This clone was detected once. The chain joins TRBV2 to TRBJ2-7; 9 nucleotides match TRBD1. V lost 6 bases, J lost 0 bases, and 12 bases stayed unmatched. CDR1 is SNHLY, CDR2 FYNNEI, per germline. The CDR3 consists of 17 residues. The CDR3 spells CASSPGTGLTSSYEQYF. For the CDR3, the DNA is TGTGCCAGCAGCCCCGGGACAGGGCTAACGAGCTCCTACGAGCAGTACTTC.

The chain links TRBV5-5 to TRBJ2-7; 9 bases are shared with TRBD1. Germline CDR1 is SGHKS and CDR2 is YYEKEE (reference sequence). The V segment lost 1 base and the J segment 2 bases; nucleotides outside the gene matches: 7. The CDR3 has 16 residues. In DNA, the CDR3 is TGTGCCAGCAGCTTGAACGCTAGACAGGGGGCCTACGAGCAGTACTTC. Translation: CASSLNARQGAYEQYF.

This clone showed up just a few times. The chain is built from TRBV5-5 and TRBJ2-5; possibly TRBD2 for D (6 bases). Germline V gives CDR1 SGHKS, CDR2 YYEKEE (reference sequence). With 4 bases removed from V and 5 bases from J, the gap between germline ends came to 18 bases. CDR3 length equals 15 residues. CDR3 nucleotide sequence: TGTGCCAGCAGCCCTGATATCCGGGGGTGGGAGACCCAGTACTTC. Translating it yields CASSPDIRGWETQYF.

The rearrangement joins TRBV7-3 to TRBJ1-5; D is undetermined. Looked up from germline, CDR1 is SGHTA and CDR2 is FQGTGA. The CDR3 length is 14 residues. Trimming removed 2 bases at V and 2 bases at J, with 7 bases between. DNA of the CDR3: TGTGCCAGCAGCTTAGACACCGGCAATCAGCCCCAGCATTTT. Translation: CASSLDTGNQPQHF.

The chain has TRBV6-5 and TRBJ2-5, with 9 bases aligning to TRBD1. J lost 5 bases, V lost 2 bases, and 3 bases had no gene match. The CDR3 is 14 residues long. Germline CDR1 reads MNHEY; CDR2 reads SVGAGI. The CDR3 DNA sequence: TGTGCCAGCAGTTACCGACAGGGGGTCGAGACCCAGTACTTC. Amino acid sequence: CASSYRQGVETQYF.